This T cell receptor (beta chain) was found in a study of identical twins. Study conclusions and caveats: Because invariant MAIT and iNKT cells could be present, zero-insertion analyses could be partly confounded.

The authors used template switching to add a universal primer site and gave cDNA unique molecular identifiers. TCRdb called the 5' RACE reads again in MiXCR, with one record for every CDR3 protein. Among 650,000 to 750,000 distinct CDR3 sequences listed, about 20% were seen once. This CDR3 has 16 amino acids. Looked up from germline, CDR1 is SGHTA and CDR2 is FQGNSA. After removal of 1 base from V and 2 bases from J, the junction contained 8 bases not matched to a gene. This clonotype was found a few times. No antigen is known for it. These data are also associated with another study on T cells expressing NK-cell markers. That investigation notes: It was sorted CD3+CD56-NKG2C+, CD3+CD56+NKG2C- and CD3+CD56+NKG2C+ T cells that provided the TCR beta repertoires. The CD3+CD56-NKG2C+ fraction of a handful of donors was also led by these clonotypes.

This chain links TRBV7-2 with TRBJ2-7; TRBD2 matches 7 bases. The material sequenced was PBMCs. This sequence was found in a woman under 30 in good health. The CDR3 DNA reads TGTGCCAGCAGCTTAGGGGATGCGGGGGTTGCCTACGAGCAGTACTTC. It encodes CASSLGDAGVAYEQYF.